This T cell receptor (beta chain) is from a study of regulatory T cells in long-lasting Graves disease. Time point in this sample: newly diagnosed GD, antithyroid drugs for less than 3 months. The TCR library used RNA extracted from PBMCs. The CDR3 covers 16 residues. CDR1 MDHEN and CDR2 SYDVKM come from the germline V gene. With V trimmed by 6 bases and J by 4 bases, 7 bases remained unmatched. Both iRepertoire HTBI primers and Arm-PCR of CDR3 regions were used to build the TCR beta libraries. Each CDR3 protein is one row after TCRdb ran MiXCR on the multiplex PCR reads. The sample consists of 620,000 or so distinct CDR3 sequences, roughly 15% of them appearing once. The sample holds many counts of this clonotype. These data also featured in a second study, about T cells in Graves' hyperthyroidism and ophthalmopathy.

The clonotype originates from a woman aged 25 to 45 with Graves disease. Here the sequenced sample was peripheral blood mononuclear cells (PBMCs), taken at new diagnosis, from a patient treated with antithyroid drugs. The rearrangement links TRBV28 to TRBJ1-5, with 12 bases fitting TRBD1. The CDR3 loop is CASRSPGQGANQPQHF. In nucleotides, the CDR3 is TGTGCCAGCAGGTCGCCGGGACAGGGGGCAAATCAGCCCCAGCATTTT.